The clone carrying this TCR beta chain was observed many times. The sample comes from a study of human T cells and chemical hapten exposure. As for the study in general: The cohort included alopecia areata under or over 50% scalp, totalis and universalis.

Time point reported: patch test 2, 6 weeks after DPC sensitization. Treatment: therapeutic diphenylcyclopropenone sensitization with weekly scalp DPC. From germline, CDR1 is SGHAT and CDR2 FQNNGV. The V end lost 3 bases, the J end lost 1 base, and 7 bases lay between the germline ends. This CDR3 has 13 amino acids. A single record per CDR3 protein comes from TCRdb applying MiXCR to the RACE reads. The table has approximately 80,000 distinct CDR3 sequences, 10% to 13% seen once. The sequence was obtained from a woman aged 25 to 39 with alopecia areata. Some clones in this sample may be carry-over from other donors' samples. The sequencing used whole blood, collected in connection with sensitization to the hapten diphenylcyclopropenone (DPC). The rearrangement links TRBV11-2 to TRBJ2-7, with D possibly matching TRBD2 (5 bases). As DNA, the CDR3 is TGTGCCAGCAGCTTTGGCGGGTCCTACGAGCAGTACTTC. This sequence encodes CASSFGGSYEQYF.